These 29 T cell receptor beta chains originate from one sample sequenced in a study of cytomegalovirus exposure and HLA in healthy donors. Primers included in the PCR were 60 Vbeta and 13 Jbeta primers. Using immunoSEQ multiplex PCR, the repertoire was profiled, and TCRdb retains in-frame clones only, with some absent. The data hold approximately 120,000 clones, with roughly 81% observed a single time. The sequenced sample was PBMCs. Receptors were obtained from a woman aged 25 to 45 in good health and CMV-seronegative.

V is TRBV7-2 and J is TRBJ2-1, with 11 bases that match TRBD2. J was trimmed by 4 bases and V by 4 bases; bases with no gene match: 6. CDR1 is SGHTA, CDR2 FQGNSA, per germline. The CDR3 covers 16 residues. The CDR3 loop reads CASSSEGTSGYNEQFF. CDR3 DNA sequence: TGTGCCAGCAGCTCAGAAGGGACTAGCGGATACAATGAGCAGTTCTTC.

This chain joins TRBV9 and TRBJ2-1; 8 nucleotides line up with TRBD2. CDR3 length: 16 residues. The germline CDR1 and CDR2 sequences are SGDLS and YYNGEE. Losses at the gene ends were 6 bases for V and 0 bases for J; bases not matched to a gene: 8. CDR3 sequence: CASTQGGGSSYNEQFF. For the CDR3, the DNA is TGTGCCAGCACACAAGGCGGGGGGAGCTCCTACAATGAGCAGTTCTTC.

The V and J genes are TRBV6-6 and TRBJ2-7, with 11 bases identical to TRBD2. V lost 6 bases, J lost 7 bases, and 8 bases stayed unmatched. There are 14 residues in the CDR3. Germline assignment: CDR1 MNHNY and CDR2 SVGAGI (reference sequence). The CDR3 DNA reads TGTGCCAGCAGACCGGGACTAGCGGTGGGGGAGCAGTACTTC. This gives the protein CASRPGLAVGEQYF.

The chain combines TRBV19 with TRBJ1-5; tentative D call: TRBD1 (6 bases). The V and J ends lost 5 bases and 4 bases respectively, with 18 bases between them. The CDR3 covers 16 residues. CDR1 is LNHDA and CDR2 is SQIVND in the germline V gene (reference sequence). CDR3 region: CASSGGAGGWNQPQHF. CDR3 nucleotides: TGTGCCAGTAGTGGGGGGGCGGGGGGGTGGAATCAGCCCCAGCATTTT.

The chain has TRBV5-6 and TRBJ1-5; TRBD1 aligns across 9 bases. The CDR3 covers 14 residues. Germline V CDR1 and CDR2: SGHDT, YYEEEE. J lost 7 bases, V lost 4 bases, and 6 bases had no gene match. CDR3 in amino acids: CASSLTGGGQPQHF. The CDR3 DNA follows: TGTGCCAGCAGCCTTACAGGGGGCGGCCAGCCCCAGCATTTT.

The rearrangement joins TRBV7-9 to TRBJ1-2; 9 positions agree with TRBD1. Per germline, CDR1 SEHNR and CDR2 FQNEAQ (reference sequence). The CDR3 loop spans 15 amino acids. The junction had 6 bases not matched to a gene; V was cut back by 5 bases and J by 2 bases. The CDR3 sequence is CASSRDRGSNYGYTF. In DNA form, the CDR3 reads TGTGCCAGCAGCCGTGACAGGGGGAGCAACTATGGCTACACCTTC.

This clone turned up a few times. The chain couples TRBV5-6 to TRBJ2-1; 10 nucleotides match TRBD2. This CDR3 comprises 16 residues. Germline CDR1 is SGHDT and CDR2 is YYEEEE. Germline trimming cut 5 bases from V and 2 bases from J; bases unmatched to any gene: 7. DNA of the CDR3: TGTGCCAGCAGGGTCGGACTAGCGGCTACCTACAATGAGCAGTTCTTC. Translated, it gives CASRVGLAATYNEQFF.

The V gene is TRBV6-4, the J gene TRBJ2-1; 10 bases match TRBD1. The V segment lost 8 bases and the J segment 7 bases; nucleotides outside the gene matches: 8. CDR3 size: 14 residues. The germline V gene encodes CDR1 MRHNA and CDR2 SNTAGT. CDR3 bases: TGTGCCAGCTCCCTCAGGACAGGGGGGAATGAGCAGTTCTTC. It translates to CASSLRTGGNEQFF.

The rearrangement joins TRBV7-2 to TRBJ2-7; weak D call: TRBD2 (5 bases). V was trimmed by 5 bases and J by 2 bases, leaving 16 bases between them. Germline CDR1 is SGHTA and CDR2 is FQGNSA. The CDR3 is 15 amino acids. The CDR3 reads CASSPYTGSPYEQYF. The CDR3 DNA reads as TGTGCCAGCAGCCCTTACACGGGGTCGCCCTACGAGCAGTACTTC.

The chain employs TRBV18 and TRBJ1-1, with D unclear. The CDR3 spans 14 residues. Trimming pared 2 bases from V and 0 bases from J, leaving 7 bases between. Looked up from germline, CDR1 is KGHSH and CDR2 is LQKENI. CDR3 sequence (DNA): TGTGCCAGCTCACCATCTAATCTGAACACTGAAGCTTTCTTT. This encodes CASSPSNLNTEAFF.

The chain employs TRBV6-1 and TRBJ1-5; TRBD1 might be the D (5 bases). Germline loops: CDR1 MNHNS, CDR2 SASEGT. Deletions cut 6 bases from V and 3 bases from J, with 12 bases between. This CDR3 has 14 residues. This CDR3 is CASRFDSLNQPQHF. The CDR3 DNA reads TGTGCCAGCAGATTCGACAGCCTCAATCAGCCCCAGCATTTT.

The V and J genes are TRBV19 and TRBJ2-7, with TRBD1 matching over 12 bases. This CDR3 comprises 19 residues. V lost 7 bases to trimming and J lost 2 bases; unmatched junction nucleotides: 18. The germline V gene has CDR1 LNHDA and CDR2 SQIVND (reference sequence). For the CDR3, the DNA is TGTGCCAGTACCCCCCGAGGGACAGGGGGCCAGGGGGTCCCCTACGAGCAGTACTTC. This codes for CASTPRGTGGQGVPYEQYF. The full variable domain, its missing parts supplied by reference TRBV19 and TRBJ2-7, is DGGITQSPKYLFRKEGQNVTLSCEQNLNHDAMYWYRQDPGQGLRLIYYSQIVNDFQKGDIAEGYSVSREKKESFPLTVTSAQKNPTAFYLCASTPRGTGGQGVPYEQYFGPGTRLTVT.

This clone was observed a single time. The gene calls are TRBV6-5 and TRBJ2-3; 10 bases align to TRBD2. Trimming at V came to 4 bases and at J to 1 base, leaving 2 bases not matched to a gene. The CDR3 extends over 15 amino acids. Per germline, CDR1 MNHEY and CDR2 SVGAGI. As DNA, the CDR3 is TGTGCCAGCAGTTTGAGCGGGAGGGGCACAGATACGCAGTATTTT. As protein: CASSLSGRGTDTQYF.

This rearrangement joins TRBV6-4 to TRBJ1-2; 8 bases are a match to TRBD1. The trim removed 3 bases at V and 7 bases at J, leaving 7 bases unmatched. Germline CDR1 is MRHNA and CDR2 is SNTAGT. The CDR3 runs 14 residues. The CDR3 nucleotides are TGTGCCAGCAGTGAGGACAGGGCGGCGGGTGGCTACACCTTC. Translated, it gives CASSEDRAAGGYTF.

The chain joins TRBV28 to TRBJ1-3, with D tentatively TRBD1 (6 bases). The end of the DNA aligns better with TRBJ2-2, so the J call may be wrong. Germline CDR1 reads MDHEN; CDR2 reads SYDVKM. This CDR3 comprises 17 residues. The CDR3 nucleotides are TGTGCCAGCAGTTTATTGCGGGCCAGGGGGAACACCGGGGAGCTGTTTTTT. Translating it yields CASSLLRARGNTGELFF.

The rearrangement joins TRBV9 to TRBJ1-1, with 7 bases fitting TRBD1. V lost 4 bases, J lost 7 bases, and 7 bases stayed unmatched. The CDR3 covers 13 residues. Germline V gene data show CDR1 as SGDLS and CDR2 as YYNGEE. This CDR3 is CASSLTGDGEAFF. Here the CDR3 DNA reads TGTGCCAGCAGCCTAACAGGGGATGGTGAAGCTTTCTTT.

V is TRBV7-8 and J is TRBJ1-1, with 7 bases identical to TRBD1. CDR3 length: 16 residues. Trimming took 2 bases from V and 5 from J; bases not matched to a gene: 11. Germline CDR1 SGHVS, CDR2 FQNEAQ. CDR3 amino acids: CASSLPMEGAGTEAFF. The DNA for the CDR3 is TGTGCCAGCAGCTTACCGATGGAGGGGGCAGGGACTGAAGCTTTCTTT.

This rearrangement joins TRBV7-9 to TRBJ2-4; TRBD1 matches 7 bases. The V gene's germline CDR1 is SEHNR and CDR2 FQNEAQ (reference sequence). J gave up 1 base and V 5 bases, and 5 bases lay outside the gene matches. The CDR3 covers 15 residues. The CDR3 sequence: CASSSTQGAKNIQYF. The CDR3 DNA reads as TGTGCCAGCAGCAGCACACAGGGGGCCAAAAACATTCAGTACTTC.

The rearrangement links TRBV10-3 to TRBJ2-7; 10 bases are a match to TRBD1. Unmatched junction bases numbered 8, after V lost 10 bases and J lost 5 bases. The CDR3 sequence is 13 residues long. Germline V gives CDR1 ENHRY, CDR2 SYGVKD. CDR3 sequence reads: CATTGQGMNEQYF. Here the CDR3 DNA reads TGTGCCACCACGGGACAGGGGATGAACGAGCAGTACTTC.

The chain's CDR3 is CASGWVTLAGGGEQFF. In DNA form, the CDR3 reads TGTGCTAGTGGTTGGGTCACTTTAGCGGGGGGGGGTGAGCAGTTCTTC. The chain carries TRBV12-5 and TRBJ2-1, with 11 bases that match TRBD2. The CDR3 has 16 amino acids. Per germline, CDR1 LGHNT and CDR2 FRNRAP. The V gene end was trimmed by 4 bases and the J gene end by 9 bases; junction bases not matched to a gene: 11.

The genes are TRBV19 and TRBJ2-7, with D possibly TRBD2 on 5 matching bases. This CDR3 comprises 14 residues. Germline assignment: CDR1 LNHDA and CDR2 SQIVND (reference sequence). V shed 9 bases and J shed 0 bases, with 15 bases lying between them. The CDR3 coding sequence is TGTGCCAGCTCTCAGGACTTTAGCTCCTACGAGCAGTACTTC. This codes for CASSQDFSSYEQYF.

This chain joins TRBV14 and TRBJ2-7; the D gene is possibly TRBD1 (6 bases). CDR3 length equals 13 residues. The V end lost 1 base, the J end lost 4 bases, and 8 bases lay between the germline ends. Germline-derived CDR1 and CDR2 are SGHDN and FVKESK. The CDR3 bases are TGTGCCAGCAGCCAAGTGGACAGATACGAGCAGTACTTC. Its translation: CASSQVDRYEQYF.

The chain couples TRBV5-8 to TRBJ2-3; 9 nucleotides line up with TRBD1. J lost 4 bases, V lost 2 bases, and 2 bases had no gene match. In germline, CDR1 is SGHTS, CDR2 YDEGEE. The CDR3 is 14 amino acids. The CDR3 region is CASSFDRGSDTQYF. The CDR3 DNA sequence: TGTGCCAGCAGCTTTGACAGGGGGTCAGATACGCAGTATTTT.

The V and J genes are TRBV4-3 and TRBJ2-3; no reliable D call. CDR3 length equals 13 residues. Germline values: CDR1 LGHNA, CDR2 YSLEER. Trimming left V 0 bases short and J 7 bases short, with 8 bases between. The CDR3 region is CASSQERFYTQYF. The CDR3 nucleotides read TGCGCCAGCAGCCAAGAGCGCTTTTATACGCAGTATTTT.

This clone was observed a few times. This sequence joins TRBV7-6 and TRBJ2-7; TRBD2 aligns across 14 bases. Germline CDR1 SGHVS, CDR2 FNYEAQ. The length of the CDR3 is 16 residues. Trimming took 5 bases from V and 3 from J; bases not matched to a gene: 6. Here the CDR3 reads CASSLGTSGGSYEQYF. The CDR3, as DNA: TGTGCCAGCAGCCTCGGGACTAGCGGGGGAAGCTACGAGCAGTACTTC.

The sample holds a few counts of this clone. The J gene is TRBJ1-5, the V gene TRBV10-3; TRBD1 matches at 9 bases. The V segment lost 3 bases and the J segment 0 bases; nucleotides outside the gene matches: 0. Germline V gene data show CDR1 as ENHRY and CDR2 as SYGVKD. CDR3 length: 15 amino acids. The CDR3 nucleotides read TGTGCCATCAGTGAACAGGGGGCTAGCAATCAGCCCCAGCATTTT. It specifies CAISEQGASNQPQHF.

The chain is built from TRBV7-8 and TRBJ2-7, with 10 bases aligning to TRBD2. CDR1 is SGHVS and CDR2 is FQNEAQ in the germline V gene. This CDR3 contains 14 residues. V shed 2 bases, J shed 4 bases, and the junction held 2 bases outside the gene matches. The CDR3 is CASSLRTSGYEQYF. DNA for the CDR3: TGTGCCAGCAGCTTAAGGACTAGCGGATACGAGCAGTACTTC.

The gene calls are TRBV7-8 and TRBJ2-1, with no clear D. V was clipped by 3 bases and J by 11 bases, with 8 bases between them. There are 11 residues in the CDR3. Germline loops: CDR1 SGHVS, CDR2 FQNEAQ. The CDR3 loop reads CASSFRLQQFF. CDR3 bases: TGTGCCAGCAGCTTCAGACTCCAGCAGTTCTTC.

There are a few counts of this clone. The V call is TRBV19, the J call TRBJ2-5, with D possibly being TRBD2 (6 bases). The V gene's germline CDR1 is LNHDA and CDR2 SQIVND (reference sequence). V was cut by 6 bases and J by 5 bases, with 13 bases left in between. The CDR3 is made up of 13 amino acids. CDR3 in amino acids: CASRRGLAETQYF. As DNA, the CDR3 is TGTGCCAGTAGGAGAGGCCTAGCGGAGACCCAGTACTTC.